Listed below are T cell receptor beta chains from one sample, sequenced in a study of shared clonotypes between healthy human individuals. The data were produced by immunoSEQ multiplex PCR, yet TCRdb's version contains in-frame clones alone and is incomplete. The table lists about 450,000 clones, roughly 83% of them singletons, with less than 15% in the top ten. The sequencing input was PBMCs. The source is a middle-aged woman in good health. Some clones in this sample may be carry-over from other donors' samples. The CDR3 runs from the conserved cysteine through the conserved F or W. The order of the fields is J gene, D gene, clone size, V gene, CDR3 DNA, CDR3 protein. The D gene is left open where the match is weak. A row's size may be missing; if present it is once, few, many or a size class.

j_call: TRBJ1-4
d_call: TRBD1
clone_size: NA
v_call: TRBV5-4
cdr3_nt: TGTGCCAGCAGCTTGGGGGACAGGGCTACTGAAAAACTGTTTTTT
cdr3_aa: CASSLGDRATEKLFF

j_call: TRBJ2-7
d_call: TRBD2
clone_size: NA
v_call: TRBV2
cdr3_nt: TGTGCCAGCAGTGCGGAGCGGGGGAACGAGCAGTACTTC
cdr3_aa: CASSAERGNEQYF

j_call: TRBJ2-1
d_call: NA
clone_size: NA
v_call: TRBV9
cdr3_nt: TGTGCCAGCAGCGTAGCTACGGTCAATGAGCAGTTCTTC
cdr3_aa: CASSVATVNEQFF

j_call: TRBJ1-5
d_call: NA
clone_size: few
v_call: TRBV29-1
cdr3_nt: TGCAGCGTCGGAGAGGGCAATCAGCCCCAGCATTTT
cdr3_aa: CSVGEGNQPQHF

j_call: TRBJ2-5
d_call: TRBD2
clone_size: NA
v_call: TRBV9
cdr3_nt: TGTGCCAGCAGCGCCGGGACTAGCGGGAGGGAAGAGACCCAGTACTTC
cdr3_aa: CASSAGTSGREETQYF

j_call: TRBJ1-2
d_call: NA
clone_size: NA
v_call: TRBV9
cdr3_nt: TGTGCCAGCACCCCATACGGGGAGGTCTTTGGCTACACCTTC
cdr3_aa: CASTPYGEVFGYTF

j_call: TRBJ2-5
d_call: TRBD2
clone_size: NA
v_call: TRBV9
cdr3_nt: TGTGCCAGCAGCACTCGGGACTACCCACCAGAGACCCAGTACTTC
cdr3_aa: CASSTRDYPPETQYF

j_call: TRBJ2-2
d_call: NA
clone_size: once
v_call: TRBV9
cdr3_nt: TGTGCCAGCAGCCTGACGAGCACCGGGGAGCTGTTTTTT
cdr3_aa: CASSLTSTGELFF

j_call: TRBJ1-2
d_call: NA
clone_size: NA
v_call: TRBV27
cdr3_nt: TGTGCCAGCAGCGAAAACAGGGTTGGCTACACCTTC
cdr3_aa: CASSENRVGYTF

j_call: TRBJ2-3
d_call: NA
clone_size: NA
v_call: TRBV28
cdr3_nt: TGTGCCAGCAGTTCCAGGGGGGTTCGCACAGATACGCAGTATTTT
cdr3_aa: CASSSRGVRTDTQYF

j_call: TRBJ1-2
d_call: NA
clone_size: once
v_call: TRBV29-1
cdr3_nt: TGCAGCGTTGAAGATCTTACAGGGTATGGCTACACCTTC
cdr3_aa: CSVEDLTGYGYTF

j_call: TRBJ1-3
d_call: NA
clone_size: NA
v_call: TRBV6-5
cdr3_nt: TGTGCCAGCAGTTACTCGGGGAGGCCTGGAAACACCATATATTTT
cdr3_aa: CASSYSGRPGNTIYF

j_call: TRBJ2-6
d_call: NA
clone_size: NA
v_call: TRBV27
cdr3_nt: TGTGCCAGCAGTTCGGCCGGCGGGGCCAACGTCCTGACTTTC
cdr3_aa: CASSSAGGANVLTF

j_call: TRBJ2-2
d_call: NA
clone_size: few
v_call: TRBV7-8
cdr3_nt: TGTGCCAGCAGCTTATCTGGGGAGCTGTTTTTT
cdr3_aa: CASSLSGELFF

j_call: TRBJ2-7
d_call: NA
clone_size: once
v_call: TRBV7-8
cdr3_nt: TGTGCCAGCAGCTTAGCGGACAGATACTACGAGCAGTACTTC
cdr3_aa: CASSLADRYYEQYF